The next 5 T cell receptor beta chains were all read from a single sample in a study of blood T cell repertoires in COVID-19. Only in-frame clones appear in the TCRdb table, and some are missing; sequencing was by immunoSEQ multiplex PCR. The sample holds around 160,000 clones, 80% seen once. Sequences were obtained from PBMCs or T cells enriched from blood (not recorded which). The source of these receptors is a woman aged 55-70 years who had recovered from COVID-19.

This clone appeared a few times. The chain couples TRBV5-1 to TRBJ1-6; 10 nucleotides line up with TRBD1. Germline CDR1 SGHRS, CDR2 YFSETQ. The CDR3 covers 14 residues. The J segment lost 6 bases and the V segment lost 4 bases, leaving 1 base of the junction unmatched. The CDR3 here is CASSRDRGNSPLHF. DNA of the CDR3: TGCGCCAGCAGCCGGGACAGGGGTAATTCACCCCTCCACTTT.

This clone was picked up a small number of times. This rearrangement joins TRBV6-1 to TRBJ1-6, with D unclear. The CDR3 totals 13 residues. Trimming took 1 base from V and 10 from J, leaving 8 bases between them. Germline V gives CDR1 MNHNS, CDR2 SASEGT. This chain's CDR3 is CASSEVGRSPLHF. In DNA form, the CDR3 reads TGTGCCAGCAGTGAAGTTGGCCGATCACCCCTCCACTTT.

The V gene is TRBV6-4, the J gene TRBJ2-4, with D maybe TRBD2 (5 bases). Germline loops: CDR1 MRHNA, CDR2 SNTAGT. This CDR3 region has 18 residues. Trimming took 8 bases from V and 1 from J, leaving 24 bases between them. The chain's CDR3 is CASGRWGDGPFAKNIQYF. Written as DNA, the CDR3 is TGTGCCAGCGGACGGTGGGGAGACGGCCCTTTTGCCAAAAACATTCAGTACTTC.

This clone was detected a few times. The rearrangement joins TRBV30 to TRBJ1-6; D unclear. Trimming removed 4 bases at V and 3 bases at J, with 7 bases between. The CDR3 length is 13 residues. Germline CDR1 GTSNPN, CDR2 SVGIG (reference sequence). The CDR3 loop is CAWKPNYNSPLHF. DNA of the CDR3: TGTGCCTGGAAGCCGAACTATAATTCACCCCTCCACTTT.

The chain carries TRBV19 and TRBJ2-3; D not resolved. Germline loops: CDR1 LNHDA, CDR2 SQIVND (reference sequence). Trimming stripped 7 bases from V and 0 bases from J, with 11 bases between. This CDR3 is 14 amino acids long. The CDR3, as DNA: TGTGCCAGTACAGGATCCCTAAGCACAGATACGCAGTATTTT. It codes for CASTGSLSTDTQYF.